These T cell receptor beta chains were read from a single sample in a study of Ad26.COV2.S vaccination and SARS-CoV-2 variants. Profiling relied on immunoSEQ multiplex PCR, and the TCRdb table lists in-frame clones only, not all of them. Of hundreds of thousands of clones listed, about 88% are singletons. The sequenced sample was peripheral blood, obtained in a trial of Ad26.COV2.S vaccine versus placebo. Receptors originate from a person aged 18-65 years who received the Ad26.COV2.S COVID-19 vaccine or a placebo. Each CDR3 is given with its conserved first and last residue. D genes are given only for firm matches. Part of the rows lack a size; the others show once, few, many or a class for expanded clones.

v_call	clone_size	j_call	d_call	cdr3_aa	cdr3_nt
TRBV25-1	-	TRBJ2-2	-	CASGEYKGRGSTGELFF	TGTGCCAGCGGGGAGTATAAGGGGAGAGGAAGCACCGGGGAGCTGTTTTTT
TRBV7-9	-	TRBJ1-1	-	CASRGRTEAFF	TGTGCCAGCAGGGGGAGGACTGAAGCTTTCTTT
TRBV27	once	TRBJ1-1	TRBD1	CASSPSGRGPEAFF	TGTGCCAGCAGTCCTTCTGGCAGGGGGCCTGAAGCTTTCTTT
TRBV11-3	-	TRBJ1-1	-	CASSPGSAGNTEAFF	TGTGCCAGCAGCCCCGGGTCCGCGGGGAACACTGAAGCTTTCTTT
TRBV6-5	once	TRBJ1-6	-	CASSDVRGASPLHF	TGTGCCAGCAGCGATGTCAGGGGAGCCTCACCCCTCCACTTT
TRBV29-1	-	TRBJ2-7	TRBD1	CSSRDSSYEQYF	TGCAGCTCCCGGGACAGCTCCTACGAGCAGTACTTC
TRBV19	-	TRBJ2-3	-	CASSRTADRDTQYF	TGTGCCAGTAGTAGGACAGCCGACAGAGATACGCAGTATTTT
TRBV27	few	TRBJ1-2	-	CASSSGMTANYGYTF	TGTGCCAGCAGTTCAGGGATGACAGCTAACTATGGCTACACCTTC
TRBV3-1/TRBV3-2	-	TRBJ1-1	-	CASSQYSGPEAFF	TGTGCCAGCAGCCAATATTCGGGACCTGAAGCTTTCTTT
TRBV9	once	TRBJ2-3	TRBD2	CASSVGSGGASDTQYF	TGTGCCAGCAGCGTAGGGAGCGGGGGGGCGTCGGATACGCAGTATTTT
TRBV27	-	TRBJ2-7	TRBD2	CASSLSSGGAYEQYF	TGTGCCAGCAGTCTATCTAGCGGGGGAGCCTACGAGCAGTACTTC
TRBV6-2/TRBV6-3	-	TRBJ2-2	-	CASSYTHTGELFF	TGTGCCAGCAGTTACACCCACACCGGGGAGCTGTTTTTT
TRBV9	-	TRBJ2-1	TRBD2	CASSGDEREFDYNEQFF	TGTGCCAGCAGCGGGGACGAGCGGGAGTTCGACTACAATGAGCAGTTCTTC
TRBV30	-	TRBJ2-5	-	CAWSEKETQYF	TGTGCCTGGAGTGAAAAAGAGACCCAGTACTTC
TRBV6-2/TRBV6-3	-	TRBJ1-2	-	CASSYGIDYGYTF	TGTGCCAGCAGTTATGGTATCGACTATGGCTACACCTTC
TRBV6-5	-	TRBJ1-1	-	CASSYGSGGNTEAFF	TGTGCCAGCAGTTACGGGTCCGGGGGGAACACTGAAGCTTTCTTT
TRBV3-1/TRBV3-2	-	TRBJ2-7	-	CASQASTYEQYF	TGTGCCAGCCAGGCATCGACCTACGAGCAGTACTTC
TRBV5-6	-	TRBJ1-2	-	CASSLGIGLGYTF	TGTGCCAGCAGCTTGGGTATAGGGCTTGGCTACACCTTC
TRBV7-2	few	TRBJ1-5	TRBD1	CASSLVSGGRIYQPQHF	TGTGCCAGCAGCTTAGTGTCAGGGGGCAGGATATATCAGCCCCAGCATTTT
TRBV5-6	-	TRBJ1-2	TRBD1	CASSLVQGAYGYTF	TGTGCCAGCAGCTTGGTACAGGGGGCTTATGGCTACACCTTC